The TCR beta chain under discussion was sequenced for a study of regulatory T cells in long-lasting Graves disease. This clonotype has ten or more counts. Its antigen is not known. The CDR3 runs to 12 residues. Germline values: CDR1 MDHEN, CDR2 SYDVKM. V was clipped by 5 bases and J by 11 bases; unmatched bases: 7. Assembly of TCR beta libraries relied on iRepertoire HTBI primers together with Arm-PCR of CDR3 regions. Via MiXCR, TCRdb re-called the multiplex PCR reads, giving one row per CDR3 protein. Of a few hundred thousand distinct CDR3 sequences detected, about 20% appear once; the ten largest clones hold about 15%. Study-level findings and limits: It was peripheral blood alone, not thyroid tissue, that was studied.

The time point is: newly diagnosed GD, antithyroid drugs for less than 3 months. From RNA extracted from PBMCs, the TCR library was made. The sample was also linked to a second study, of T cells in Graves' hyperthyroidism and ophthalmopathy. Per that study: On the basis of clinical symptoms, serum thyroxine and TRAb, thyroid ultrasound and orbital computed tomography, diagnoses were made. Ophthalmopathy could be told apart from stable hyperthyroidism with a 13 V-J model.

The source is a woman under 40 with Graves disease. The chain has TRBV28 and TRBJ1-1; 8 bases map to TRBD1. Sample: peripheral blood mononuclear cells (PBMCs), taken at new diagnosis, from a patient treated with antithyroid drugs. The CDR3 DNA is TGTGCCAGCAGTCTGGTGGACAGGGAGGCTTTCTTT. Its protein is CASSLVDREAFF.